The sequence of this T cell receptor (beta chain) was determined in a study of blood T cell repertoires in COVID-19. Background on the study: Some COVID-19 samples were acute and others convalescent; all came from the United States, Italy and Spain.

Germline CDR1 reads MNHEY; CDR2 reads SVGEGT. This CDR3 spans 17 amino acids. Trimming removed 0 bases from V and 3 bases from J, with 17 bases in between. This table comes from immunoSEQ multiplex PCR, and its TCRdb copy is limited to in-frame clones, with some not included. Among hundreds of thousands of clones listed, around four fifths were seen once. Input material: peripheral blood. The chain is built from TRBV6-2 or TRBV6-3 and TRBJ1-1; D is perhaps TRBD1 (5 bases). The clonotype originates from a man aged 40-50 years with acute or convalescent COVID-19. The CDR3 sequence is CASSYSVGQGLDTEAFF. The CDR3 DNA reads TGTGCCAGCAGTTACTCAGTCGGGCAGGGACTTGACACTGAAGCTTTCTTT.